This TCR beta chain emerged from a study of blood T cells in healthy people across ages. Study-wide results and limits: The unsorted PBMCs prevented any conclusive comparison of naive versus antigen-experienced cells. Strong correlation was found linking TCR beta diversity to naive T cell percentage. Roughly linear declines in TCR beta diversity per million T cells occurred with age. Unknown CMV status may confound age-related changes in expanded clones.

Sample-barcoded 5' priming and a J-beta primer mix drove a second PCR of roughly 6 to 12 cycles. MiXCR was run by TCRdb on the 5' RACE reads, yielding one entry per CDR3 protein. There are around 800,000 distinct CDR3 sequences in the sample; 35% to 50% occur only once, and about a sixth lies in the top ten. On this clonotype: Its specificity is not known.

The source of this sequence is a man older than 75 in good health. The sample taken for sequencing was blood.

The chain's CDR3 is CASRTSGRGNGQFF. The CDR3 DNA is TGTGCCAGCAGGACTAGCGGGAGGGGTAACGGGCAGTTCTTC. The chain recombines TRBV12-3 or TRBV12-4 with TRBJ2-1, with 14 bases that match TRBD2. CDR3 length: 14 amino acids. After removal of 6 bases from V and 12 bases from J, the junction contained 7 bases not matched to a gene.